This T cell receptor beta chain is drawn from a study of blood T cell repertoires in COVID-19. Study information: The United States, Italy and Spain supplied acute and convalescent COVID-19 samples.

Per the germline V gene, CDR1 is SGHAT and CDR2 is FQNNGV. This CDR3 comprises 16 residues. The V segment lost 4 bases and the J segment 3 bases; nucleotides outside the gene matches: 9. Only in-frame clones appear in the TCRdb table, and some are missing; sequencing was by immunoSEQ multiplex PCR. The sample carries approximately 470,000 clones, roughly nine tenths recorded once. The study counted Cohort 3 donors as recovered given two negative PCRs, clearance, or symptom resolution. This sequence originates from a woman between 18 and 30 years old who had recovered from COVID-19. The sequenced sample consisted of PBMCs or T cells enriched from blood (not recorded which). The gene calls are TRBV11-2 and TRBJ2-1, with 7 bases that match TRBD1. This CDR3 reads CASSSYRGGVYNEQFF. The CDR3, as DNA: TGTGCCAGCAGCTCCTACAGGGGTGGAGTCTACAATGAGCAGTTCTTC.